Listed below are T cell receptor beta chains from one sample, sequenced in a study of cytomegalovirus exposure and HLA in healthy donors. TCRdb's table, derived via immunoSEQ multiplex PCR, lists solely in-frame clones and lacks some. This table holds 150,000 to 200,000 clones, about 81% found once. The specimen was PBMCs. The source is a woman in her thirties in good health and CMV-seronegative. The CDR3 runs from the conserved cysteine through the conserved F or W. Fields, in order: D gene, V gene, J gene, CDR3 protein. D genes are given only for firm matches.

d_gene: NA
v_gene: TRBV5-5
j_gene: TRBJ1-2
CDR3aa: CASSLAVAPAGGYTF

d_gene: NA
v_gene: TRBV5-1
j_gene: TRBJ1-1
CDR3aa: CASSLDPGNTEAFF

d_gene: TRBD2
v_gene: TRBV13
j_gene: TRBJ2-1
CDR3aa: CASSLGFTGGAYNEQFF

d_gene: TRBD1
v_gene: TRBV6-5
j_gene: TRBJ2-7
CDR3aa: CASDRGSSYEQYF

d_gene: NA
v_gene: TRBV5-4
j_gene: TRBJ2-7
CDR3aa: CASSGLGNEQYF

d_gene: TRBD1
v_gene: TRBV19
j_gene: TRBJ1-2
CDR3aa: CASSREATGGGIYYGYTF

d_gene: TRBD2
v_gene: TRBV5-1
j_gene: TRBJ2-5
CDR3aa: CASSSTTSGGETQYF

d_gene: TRBD1
v_gene: TRBV5-1
j_gene: TRBJ1-2
CDR3aa: CASRAPVGTGVEGGYGYTF

d_gene: NA
v_gene: TRBV5-6
j_gene: TRBJ1-4
CDR3aa: CASVSTGTNEKLFF

d_gene: TRBD1
v_gene: TRBV19
j_gene: TRBJ1-2
CDR3aa: CASSLQTGPNYGYTF

d_gene: TRBD1
v_gene: TRBV29-1
j_gene: TRBJ1-2
CDR3aa: CSADRVKNYGYTF

d_gene: TRBD1
v_gene: TRBV5-1
j_gene: TRBJ1-5
CDR3aa: CASSYRDSNQPQHF

d_gene: NA
v_gene: TRBV11-2
j_gene: TRBJ1-4
CDR3aa: CASSSAGIEAEKLFF

d_gene: NA
v_gene: TRBV11-3
j_gene: TRBJ2-2
CDR3aa: CASSQRQGGGELFF

d_gene: TRBD1
v_gene: TRBV19
j_gene: TRBJ1-2
CDR3aa: CASSDPGTVDYGYTF

d_gene: NA
v_gene: TRBV9
j_gene: TRBJ1-2
CDR3aa: CASSVGGGDYGYTF

d_gene: NA
v_gene: TRBV5-1
j_gene: TRBJ1-1
CDR3aa: CASSLIRETEAFF

d_gene: TRBD2
v_gene: TRBV4-1
j_gene: TRBJ2-7
CDR3aa: CASSPGTSGPYEQYF

d_gene: NA
v_gene: TRBV6-1
j_gene: TRBJ2-1
CDR3aa: CASEDYEQFF

d_gene: TRBD1
v_gene: TRBV5-5
j_gene: TRBJ1-2
CDR3aa: CASSLGRGQGRGYTF

d_gene: TRBD1
v_gene: TRBV27
j_gene: TRBJ2-7
CDR3aa: CASTRQGDTYEQYF

d_gene: NA
v_gene: TRBV30
j_gene: TRBJ1-4
CDR3aa: CAWSVLGAWDEKLFF

d_gene: TRBD1
v_gene: TRBV5-1
j_gene: TRBJ1-1
CDR3aa: CASSPRMTGDNTEAFF

d_gene: NA
v_gene: TRBV25-1
j_gene: TRBJ1-1
CDR3aa: CASSLDSNTISEAFF

d_gene: NA
v_gene: TRBV10-1
j_gene: TRBJ2-2
CDR3aa: CASSVAQANTGELFF

d_gene: NA
v_gene: TRBV29-1
j_gene: TRBJ1-2
CDR3aa: CSVVSGFSYTF

d_gene: TRBD1
v_gene: TRBV6-5
j_gene: TRBJ1-4
CDR3aa: CASRRQGAEKLFF

d_gene: TRBD1
v_gene: TRBV6-1
j_gene: TRBJ1-1
CDR3aa: CASSPQQGVNTEAFF

d_gene: NA
v_gene: TRBV30
j_gene: TRBJ2-7
CDR3aa: CAWSALSYEQYF

d_gene: TRBD1
v_gene: TRBV27
j_gene: TRBJ1-1
CDR3aa: CASRLTGLNTEAFF

d_gene: TRBD1
v_gene: TRBV18
j_gene: TRBJ1-2
CDR3aa: CASSPSYAGGAYGYTF

d_gene: NA
v_gene: TRBV30
j_gene: TRBJ2-3
CDR3aa: CAWTGLGSGHTDTQYF

d_gene: TRBD1
v_gene: TRBV18
j_gene: TRBJ1-1
CDR3aa: CASSPDRGRNTEAFF

d_gene: NA
v_gene: TRBV2
j_gene: TRBJ1-4
CDR3aa: CASSSSIRANEKLFF

d_gene: NA
v_gene: TRBV10-3
j_gene: TRBJ1-5
CDR3aa: CAISEAQNQPQHF